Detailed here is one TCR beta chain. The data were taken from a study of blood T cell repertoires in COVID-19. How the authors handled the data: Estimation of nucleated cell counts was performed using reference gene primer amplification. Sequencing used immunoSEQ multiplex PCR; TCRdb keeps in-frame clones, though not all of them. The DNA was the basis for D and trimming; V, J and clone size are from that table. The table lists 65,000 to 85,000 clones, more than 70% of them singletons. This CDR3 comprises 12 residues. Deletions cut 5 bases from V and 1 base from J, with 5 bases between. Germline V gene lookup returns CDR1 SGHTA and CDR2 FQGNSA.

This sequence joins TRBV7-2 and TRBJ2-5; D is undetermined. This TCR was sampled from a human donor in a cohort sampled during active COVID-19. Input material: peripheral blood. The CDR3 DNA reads TGTGCCAGCAGCCTCGTCCAAGAGACCCAGTACTTC. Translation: CASSLVQETQYF.